Sequencing of this TCR beta chain was carried out in a study of cytomegalovirus exposure and HLA in healthy donors. About the research overall: About 85 million unique TCRs from HLA-typed donors were held in an early release of data. Falling in the Caucasian-associated ancestry cluster were 81% of approximately 410 genotyped donors.

This clone was found a few times. This PCR relied on a set of 60 Vbeta primers and 13 Jbeta primers. Libraries were prepared by immunoSEQ multiplex PCR; TCRdb keeps only in-frame clonotypes and omits some of them. The data hold approximately 110,000 clones, with 70% to 85% observed a single time. The germline gives CDR1 MNHNS, CDR2 SASEGT. V lost 7 bases, J lost 0 bases, and 10 bases lay in between. This CDR3 is 14 amino acids long. Specimen: PBMCs. This receptor was taken from a woman between 40 and 55 years old in good health and CMV-seronegative. This chain joins TRBV6-1 and TRBJ1-5, with D unresolved. The chain's CDR3 is CASTRGYSNQPQHF. As DNA, the CDR3 is TGTGCCAGCACCCGGGGATATAGCAATCAGCCCCAGCATTTT.